Reported below is one T cell receptor beta chain. Assay: immunoSEQ multiplex PCR; the TCRdb copy retains only in-frame clones and omits some. There are tens of thousands of clones in the sample; 75% to 95% occur only once, and approximately 0.4% lies in the top ten. From germline, CDR1 is SGHTA and CDR2 FQGNSA. Trimming took 0 bases from V and 4 from J; bases not matched to a gene: 2. The CDR3 is made up of 16 amino acids. This entry comes from a study of technical replicates of blood from a few donors. This chain uses TRBV7-2 with TRBJ2-3, with 12 positions matching TRBD2. The receptor was isolated from a human donor in good health. Some clones in this sample may be carry-over from other donors' samples. The sequenced sample consisted of T cells isolated from PBMCs. In DNA form, the CDR3 reads TGTGCCAGCAGCTTAGCCACTAGCGGGAGGTCAGATACGCAGTATTTT. Translation: CASSLATSGRSDTQYF. Full variable domain (missing parts from reference TRBV7-2 and TRBJ2-3): GAGVSQSPSNKVTEKGKDVELRCDPISGHTALYWYRQSLGQGLEFLIYFQGNSAPDKSGLPSDRFSAERTGGSVSTLTIQRTQQEDSAVYLCASSLATSGRSDTQYFGPGTRLTVL.